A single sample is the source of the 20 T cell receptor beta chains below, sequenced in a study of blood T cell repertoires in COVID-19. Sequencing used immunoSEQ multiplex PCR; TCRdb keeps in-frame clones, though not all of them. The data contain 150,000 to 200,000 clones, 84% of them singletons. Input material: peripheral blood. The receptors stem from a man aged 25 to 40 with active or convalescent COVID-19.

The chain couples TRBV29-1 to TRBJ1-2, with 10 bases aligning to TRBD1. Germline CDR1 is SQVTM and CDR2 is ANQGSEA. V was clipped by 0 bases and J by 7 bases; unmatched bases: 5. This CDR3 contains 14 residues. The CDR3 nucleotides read TGCAGCGTTGAAGATCGACAGGGGGCGCGTGGCTACACCTTC. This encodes CSVEDRQGARGYTF.

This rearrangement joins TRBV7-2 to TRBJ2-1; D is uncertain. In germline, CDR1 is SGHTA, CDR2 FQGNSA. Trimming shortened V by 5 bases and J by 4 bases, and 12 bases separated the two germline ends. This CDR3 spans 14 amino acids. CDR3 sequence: CASSPEIIYNEQFF. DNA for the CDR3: TGTGCCAGCAGCCCCGAGATTATTTACAATGAGCAGTTCTTC.

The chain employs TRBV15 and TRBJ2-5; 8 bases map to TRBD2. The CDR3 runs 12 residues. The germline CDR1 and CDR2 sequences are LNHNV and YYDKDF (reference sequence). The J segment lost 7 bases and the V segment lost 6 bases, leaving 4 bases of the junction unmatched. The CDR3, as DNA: TGTGCCACCAGTACTAGCGGTGGGACCCAGTACTTC. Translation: CATSTSGGTQYF.

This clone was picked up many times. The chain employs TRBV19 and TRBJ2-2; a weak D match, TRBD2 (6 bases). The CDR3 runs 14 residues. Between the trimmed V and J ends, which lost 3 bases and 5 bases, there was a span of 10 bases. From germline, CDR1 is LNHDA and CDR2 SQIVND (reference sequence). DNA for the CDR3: TGTGCCAGTAGTATTGTCGCGGGAACCGGGGAGCTGTTTTTT. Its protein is CASSIVAGTGELFF.

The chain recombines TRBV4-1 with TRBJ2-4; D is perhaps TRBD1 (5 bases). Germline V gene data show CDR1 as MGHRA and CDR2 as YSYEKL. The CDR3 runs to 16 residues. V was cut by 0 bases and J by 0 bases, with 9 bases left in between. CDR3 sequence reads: CASSQEDKQAKNIQYF. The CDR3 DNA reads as TGCGCCAGCAGCCAAGAGGACAAGCAAGCCAAAAACATTCAGTACTTC.

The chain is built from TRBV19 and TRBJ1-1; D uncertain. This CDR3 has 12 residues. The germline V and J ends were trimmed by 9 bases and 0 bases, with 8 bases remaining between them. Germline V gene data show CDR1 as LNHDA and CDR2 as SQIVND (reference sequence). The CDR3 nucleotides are TGTGCCAGCTCCCTCCTGAACACTGAAGCTTTCTTT. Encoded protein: CASSLLNTEAFF.

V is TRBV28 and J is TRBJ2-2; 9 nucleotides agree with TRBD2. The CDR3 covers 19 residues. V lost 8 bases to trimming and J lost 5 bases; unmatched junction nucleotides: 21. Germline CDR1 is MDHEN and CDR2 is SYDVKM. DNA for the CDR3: TGTGCCAGCGGTCTTCCCCCCGGAAGCGGGGGGTATAGGACCGGGGAGCTGTTTTTT. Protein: CASGLPPGSGGYRTGELFF. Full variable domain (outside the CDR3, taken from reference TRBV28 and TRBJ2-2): DVKVTQSSRYLVKRTGEKVFLECVQDMDHENMFWYRQDPGLGLRLIYFSYDVKMKEKGDIPEGYSVSREKKERFSLILESASTNQTSMYLCASGLPPGSGGYRTGELFFGEGSRLTVL.

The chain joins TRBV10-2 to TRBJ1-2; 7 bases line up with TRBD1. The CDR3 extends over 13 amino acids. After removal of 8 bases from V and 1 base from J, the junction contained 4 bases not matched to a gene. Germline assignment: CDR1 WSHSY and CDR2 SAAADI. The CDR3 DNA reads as TGCGCCAGCCGGGGACAGAATAACTATGGCTACACCTTC. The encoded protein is CASRGQNNYGYTF.

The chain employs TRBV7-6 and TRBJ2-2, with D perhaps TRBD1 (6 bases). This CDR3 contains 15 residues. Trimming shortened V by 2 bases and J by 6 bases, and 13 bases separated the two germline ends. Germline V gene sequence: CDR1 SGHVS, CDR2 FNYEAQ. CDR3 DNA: TGTGCCAGCAGCTTATGGCAGGGGATGGCCGGGGAGCTGTTTTTT. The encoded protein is CASSLWQGMAGELFF.

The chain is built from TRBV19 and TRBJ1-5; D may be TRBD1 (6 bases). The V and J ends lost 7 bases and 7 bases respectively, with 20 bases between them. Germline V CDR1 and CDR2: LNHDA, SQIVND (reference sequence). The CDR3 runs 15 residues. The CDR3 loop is CASTSLGRGGQPQHF. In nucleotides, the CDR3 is TGTGCCAGTACCTCACTAGGCAGGGGTGGACAGCCCCAGCATTTT.

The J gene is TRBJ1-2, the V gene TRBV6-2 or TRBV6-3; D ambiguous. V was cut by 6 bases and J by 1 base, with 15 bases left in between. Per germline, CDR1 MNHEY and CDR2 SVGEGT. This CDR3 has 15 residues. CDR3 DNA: TGTGCCAGCAGCTCCTACCTGCAGGATAACTATGGCTACACCTTC. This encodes CASSSYLQDNYGYTF.

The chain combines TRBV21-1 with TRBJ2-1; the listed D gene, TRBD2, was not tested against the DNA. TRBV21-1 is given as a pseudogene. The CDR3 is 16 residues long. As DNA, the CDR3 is TGTGCCAGCAGCAAAGAACACGGGAGGGCCTACGATGAGCAGTTCTTC. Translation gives CASSKEHGRAYDEQFF.

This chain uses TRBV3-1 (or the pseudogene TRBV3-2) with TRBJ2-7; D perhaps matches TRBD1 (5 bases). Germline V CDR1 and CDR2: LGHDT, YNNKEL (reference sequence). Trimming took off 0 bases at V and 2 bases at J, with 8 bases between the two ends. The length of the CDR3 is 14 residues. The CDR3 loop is CASSQDRAAYEQYF. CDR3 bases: TGTGCCAGCAGCCAAGACAGGGCTGCCTACGAGCAGTACTTC.

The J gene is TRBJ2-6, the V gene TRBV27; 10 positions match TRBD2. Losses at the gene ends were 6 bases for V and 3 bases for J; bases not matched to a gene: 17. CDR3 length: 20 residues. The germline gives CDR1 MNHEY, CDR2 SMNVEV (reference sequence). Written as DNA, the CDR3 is TGTGCCAGCAGCCCCAAAGCGCTTAGCGGGGGGTCTCGTGGGGCCAACGTCCTGACTTTC. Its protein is CASSPKALSGGSRGANVLTF.

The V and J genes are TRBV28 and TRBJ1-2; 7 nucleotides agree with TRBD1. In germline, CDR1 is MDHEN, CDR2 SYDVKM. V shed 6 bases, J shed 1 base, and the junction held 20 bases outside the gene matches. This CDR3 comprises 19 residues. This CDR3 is CASRTQRPDRSIGNYGYTF. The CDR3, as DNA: TGTGCCAGCAGGACCCAACGGCCGGACAGGTCCATTGGTAACTATGGCTACACCTTC.

The CDR3 DNA follows: TGTGCCAGCAGTTACAGGGTTTCCGATGGCTACACCTTC. It encodes CASSYRVSDGYTF. This chain links TRBV14 with TRBJ1-2; TRBD1 is a possible D gene (6 bases). Deletions cut 6 bases from V and 6 bases from J, with 14 bases between. Germline lookup yields CDR1 SGHDN and CDR2 FVKESK. This CDR3 contains 13 residues. The complete variable domain, with remaining parts taken from reference TRBV14 and TRBJ1-2, reads EAGVTQFPSHSVIEKGQTVTLRCDPISGHDNLYWYRRVMGKEIKFLLHFVKESKQDESGMPNNRFLAERTGGTYSTLKVQPAELEDSGVYFCASSYRVSDGYTFGSGTRLTVV.

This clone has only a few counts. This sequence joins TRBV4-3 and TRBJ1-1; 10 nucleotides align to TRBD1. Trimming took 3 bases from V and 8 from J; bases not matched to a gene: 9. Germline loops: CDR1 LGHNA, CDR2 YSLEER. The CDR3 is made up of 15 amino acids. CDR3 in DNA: TGCGCCAGCAGCCAGGGGGGACAGGGGAGGGCCGAAGCTTTCTTT. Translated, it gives CASSQGGQGRAEAFF.

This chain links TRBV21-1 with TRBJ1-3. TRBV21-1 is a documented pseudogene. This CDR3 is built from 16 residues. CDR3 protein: CASSKAEGSSGNTIYF. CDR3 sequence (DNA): TGTGCCAGCAGCAAAGCGGAGGGGAGCTCTGGAAACACCATATATTTT.

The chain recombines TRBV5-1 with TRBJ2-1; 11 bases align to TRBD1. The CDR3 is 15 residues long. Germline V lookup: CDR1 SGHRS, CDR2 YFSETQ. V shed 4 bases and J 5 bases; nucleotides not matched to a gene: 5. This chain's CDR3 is CASSRTGQGDNEQFF. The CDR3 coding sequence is TGCGCCAGCAGCAGAACGGGACAGGGGGACAATGAGCAGTTCTTC.

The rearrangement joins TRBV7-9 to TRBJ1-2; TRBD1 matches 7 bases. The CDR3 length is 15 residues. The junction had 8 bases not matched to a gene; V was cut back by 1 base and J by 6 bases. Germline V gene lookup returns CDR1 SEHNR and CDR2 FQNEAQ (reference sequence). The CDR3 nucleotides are TGTGCCAGCAGCTTAGGGACAGGCGGGGAAGATGGCTACACCTTC. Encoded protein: CASSLGTGGEDGYTF.